Shown below are 29 T cell receptor beta chains from a single sample sequenced in a study of cytomegalovirus exposure and HLA in healthy donors. In the PCR, 60 Vbeta and 13 Jbeta primers were used. Repertoires were generated with immunoSEQ multiplex PCR, while TCRdb's copy carries only in-frame clones and drops some. The sample yields more than 130,000 clones, roughly 76% seen once. Material: PBMCs. Receptor source: a human donor in good health.

The chain uses TRBV5-6 and TRBJ2-1, with 10 bases identical to TRBD2. V shed 3 bases, J shed 7 bases, and the junction held 4 bases outside the gene matches. The germline V gene has CDR1 SGHDT and CDR2 YYEEEE. The CDR3 consists of 14 residues. Here the CDR3 reads CASSSGLARNEQFF. The CDR3 region has the DNA TGTGCCAGCAGCTCGGGACTAGCGAGGAATGAGCAGTTCTTC.

The rearrangement links TRBV4-1 to TRBJ2-3, with 9 bases identical to TRBD2. CDR3 size: 18 residues. Germline CDR1 and CDR2: MGHRA and YSYEKL. J gave up 1 base and V 0 bases, and 8 bases lay outside the gene matches. CDR3 DNA: TGCGCCAGCAGCCAAGAGTTAGCGGGGGCCTTCGGCACAGATACGCAGTATTTT. It yields the protein CASSQELAGAFGTDTQYF.

V gene TRBV29-1 combines with J gene TRBJ1-3; D is undetermined. V gave up 3 bases and J gave up 0 bases, with 6 bases separating them. This CDR3 contains 13 residues. Germline V gives CDR1 SQVTM, CDR2 ANQGSEA. CDR3 loop: CSVEIDSGNTIYF. In DNA form, the CDR3 reads TGCAGCGTTGAGATAGACTCTGGAAACACCATATATTTT.

The V and J genes are TRBV7-2 and TRBJ2-1; 9 nucleotides match TRBD2. Per germline, CDR1 SGHTA and CDR2 FQGNSA. This CDR3 is 16 amino acids long. The trim removed 5 bases at V and 6 bases at J, leaving 11 bases unmatched. The CDR3 nucleotides are TGTGCCAGCAGCCAGGAGGGGGCTAGCGGGACCAATGAGCAGTTCTTC. Protein: CASSQEGASGTNEQFF.

The rearrangement joins TRBV5-1 to TRBJ2-3, with 7 bases matching TRBD2. Looked up from germline, CDR1 is SGHRS and CDR2 is YFSETQ. This CDR3 contains 15 residues. The V and J ends lost 9 bases and 4 bases, in that order; junction bases with no gene match: 14. In DNA form, the CDR3 reads TGCGCCACCTCTGGCACTAGCGATGTTGCAGATACGCAGTATTTT. Translation gives CATSGTSDVADTQYF.

V usage is TRBV7-2 and J usage is TRBJ1-1; D possibly corresponds to TRBD1 (5 bases). The V gene lost 5 bases and the J gene lost 5 bases, with 18 bases spanning the gap. Per the germline V gene, CDR1 is SGHTA and CDR2 is FQGNSA. The CDR3 covers 15 residues. The CDR3 sequence: CASSLYWGGRTEAFF. The CDR3 DNA reads as TGTGCCAGCAGCCTTTATTGGGGGGGTCGGACTGAAGCTTTCTTT.

The rearrangement uses TRBV23-1 and TRBJ2-3; 9 nucleotides agree with TRBD1. TRBV23-1 qualifies as an ORF whose function is uncertain. The CDR3 runs to 18 residues. Trimming cost V 7 bases and J 2 bases; bases outside gene matches: 16. The CDR3 here is CASNYQKDRGPDTDTQYF. For the CDR3, the DNA is TGCGCCAGCAATTATCAGAAGGACAGGGGACCGGACACAGATACGCAGTATTTT.

Written as DNA, the CDR3 is TGCGCCAGCAGCCAAGGACAGGGGGACTACGAGCAGTACTTC. Its translation: CASSQGQGDYEQYF. The chain couples TRBV4-1 to TRBJ2-5; 9 bases are a match to TRBD1. The J call is doubtful: the DNA matches TRBJ2-7 better. There are 14 residues in the CDR3. Per the germline V gene, CDR1 is MGHRA and CDR2 is YSYEKL.

The chain combines TRBV7-3 with TRBJ2-1, with D possibly being TRBD1 (6 bases). V gave up 5 bases and J gave up 0 bases, with 14 bases separating them. The germline V gene encodes CDR1 SGHTA and CDR2 FQGTGA. This CDR3 region has 16 residues. Written as DNA, the CDR3 is TGTGCCAGCAGCCAAGGACAGTCGAGCTCCTACAATGAGCAGTTCTTC. Protein product: CASSQGQSSSYNEQFF.

This chain joins TRBV5-6 and TRBJ2-2; 11 bases align to TRBD2. The germline V gene has CDR1 SGHDT and CDR2 YYEEEE. The CDR3 spans 17 residues. The trim removed 4 bases at V and 1 base at J, leaving 6 bases unmatched. CDR3 nucleotides: TGTGCCAGCAGCCAATTTACTAGCGGGAGGAACACCGGGGAGCTGTTTTTT. It specifies CASSQFTSGRNTGELFF.

The table lists this clone with many counts. A far larger clone differs by one base, so this is likely a read error. CDR3 residues: CASTGFEQFF. In DNA, the CDR3 is TGTGCCAGCACGGGGTTTGAGCAGTTCTTC. The genes are TRBV13 and TRBJ2-1; the D gene is possibly TRBD2 (5 bases). Per germline, CDR1 PRHDT and CDR2 FYEKMQ (reference sequence). V lost 7 bases to trimming and J lost 9 bases, with 7 bases between them. The CDR3 contains 10 residues.

This chain links TRBV19 with TRBJ2-7; TRBD2 is a possible D gene (5 bases). The V gene lost 9 bases and the J gene lost 3 bases, with 21 bases spanning the gap. CDR3 length: 15 amino acids. CDR1 is LNHDA, CDR2 SQIVND, per germline (reference sequence). For the CDR3, the DNA is TGTGCCAGCCGTCCGGAAGGAGGCTGGGGCTACGAGCAGTACTTC. Translating it yields CASRPEGGWGYEQYF.

In DNA, the CDR3 is TGTGCAAGTCGCTTAGAGGGTAGCGGGGTACCCTACGAGCAGTACTTC. Its translation is CASRLEGSGVPYEQYF. The genes are TRBV12-2 and TRBJ2-7; the tabulated D call, TRBD2, remains unverified against the DNA. TRBV12-2 is noted as a pseudogene. The CDR3 contains 16 residues.

The chain links TRBV18 to TRBJ2-6; 8 nucleotides agree with TRBD1. V dropped 2 bases and J dropped 0; count of bases not matched to a gene: 12. The germline gives CDR1 KGHSH, CDR2 LQKENI. The CDR3 loop spans 20 amino acids. As DNA, the CDR3 is TGTGCCAGCTCACCATACCCAAACAGGGGGGCCAGCTCTGGGGCCAACGTCCTGACTTTC. This gives the protein CASSPYPNRGASSGANVLTF.

J is TRBJ2-7 and V is TRBV2; D is undetermined. Trimming shortened V by 8 bases and J by 3 bases, and 17 bases separated the two germline ends. The CDR3 extends over 14 amino acids. Germline assignment: CDR1 SNHLY and CDR2 FYNNEI. The CDR3 loop reads CASARRRLDYEQYF. The CDR3 DNA reads as TGTGCCAGCGCCCGAAGACGACTGGACTACGAGCAGTACTTC.

The V call is TRBV5-4, the J call TRBJ1-1; TRBD1 might be the D (5 bases). CDR1 is SGHNT and CDR2 is YYREEE in the germline V gene (reference sequence). The V and J ends lost 4 bases and 4 bases respectively, with 11 bases between them. This CDR3 is 13 amino acids long. CDR3 sequence (DNA): TGTGCCAGCAGCCCGGCGGGGGGCACTGAAGCTTTCTTT. It encodes CASSPAGGTEAFF.

The gene calls are TRBV4-2 and TRBJ1-1; D remains unclear. Germline V gene lookup returns CDR1 LGHNA and CDR2 YNFKEQ. This CDR3 has 13 amino acids. V was clipped by 4 bases and J by 9 bases, with 15 bases between them. As DNA, the CDR3 is TGTGCCAGCAGCCCCCTGGCAGATACACAAGCTTTCTTT. Protein product: CASSPLADTQAFF.

The chain links TRBV19 to TRBJ1-6; no clear D. V was clipped by 3 bases and J by 9 bases, with 9 bases between them. The CDR3 loop spans 13 amino acids. CDR1 and CDR2 (germline): LNHDA, SQIVND (reference sequence). This CDR3 is CASSIGLGSPLHF. The CDR3 DNA reads as TGTGCCAGTAGTATCGGGTTAGGTTCACCCCTCCACTTT. The entire variable domain, with the rest obtained from reference TRBV19 and TRBJ1-6, is as follows: DGGITQSPKYLFRKEGQNVTLSCEQNLNHDAMYWYRQDPGQGLRLIYYSQIVNDFQKGDIAEGYSVSREKKESFPLTVTSAQKNPTAFYLCASSIGLGSPLHFGNGTRLTVT.

This clone is a singleton in its sample. V gene TRBV13 combines with J gene TRBJ1-1, with D tentatively TRBD1 (6 bases). The CDR3 length is 15 residues. Germline CDR1 PRHDT, CDR2 FYEKMQ (reference sequence). V lost 5 bases and J lost 2, with 15 bases in between. The CDR3 DNA is TGTGCCAGCAGCCCGGGAGGGGGTCTTAACACTGAAGCTTTCTTT. Residues: CASSPGGGLNTEAFF.

This clone was observed once. The chain is built from TRBV10-3 and TRBJ2-5; D call uncertain. The CDR3 totals 11 residues. V lost 5 bases to trimming and J lost 4 bases, with 5 bases between them. CDR1 and CDR2 (germline): ENHRY, SYGVKD. In DNA form, the CDR3 reads TGTGCCATCAGTCCGGGAGAGACCCAGTACTTC. Amino acids: CAISPGETQYF.

The chain carries TRBV12-5 and TRBJ1-2; possibly TRBD1 for D (5 bases). Looked up from germline, CDR1 is LGHNT and CDR2 is FRNRAP. The CDR3 spans 15 residues. V gave up 4 bases and J gave up 5 bases, with 17 bases separating them. The CDR3 region is CASGSRDPGGYGYTF. In DNA, the CDR3 is TGTGCTAGTGGTTCCCGGGACCCCGGAGGGTATGGCTACACCTTC.

This clone was seen more than once but under ten times. This chain uses TRBV5-6 with TRBJ2-2, with 8 nucleotides matching TRBD1. CDR3 length: 15 residues. Germline V gene lookup returns CDR1 SGHDT and CDR2 YYEEEE. V gave up 1 base and J gave up 6 bases; unmatched junction bases: 5. The CDR3 region has the DNA TGTGCCAGCAGCTTGACGGGACAGGTTCCCGGGGAGCTGTTTTTT. Amino acid sequence: CASSLTGQVPGELFF.

The V and J genes are TRBV4-1 and TRBJ2-7; 8 bases line up with TRBD1. CDR1 and CDR2 from the germline V gene are MGHRA and YSYEKL. This CDR3 comprises 15 residues. Unmatched junction bases numbered 6, after V lost 0 bases and J lost 5 bases. CDR3 coding DNA: TGCGCCAGCAGCCAAGATGGGGCAGGGGGCGACGAGCAGTACTTC. Translation: CASSQDGAGGDEQYF.

Only a few counts were recorded for this clone. V and J are TRBV19 and TRBJ2-2, with D possibly being TRBD2 (6 bases). The CDR3 contains 15 residues. Trimming pared 0 bases from V and 4 bases from J, leaving 9 bases between. CDR1 and CDR2 from the germline V gene are LNHDA and SQIVND (reference sequence). The CDR3 DNA sequence: TGTGCCAGTAGTATAGATCCGGGAGCCACCGGGGAGCTGTTTTTT. The encoded protein is CASSIDPGATGELFF.

The chain carries TRBV11-3 and TRBJ2-2; the match to TRBD1 covers 9 bases. Germline V CDR1 and CDR2: SGHNT, YENEEA. V was clipped by 6 bases and J by 3 bases; unmatched bases: 8. The CDR3 length is 16 residues. CDR3 in amino acids: CASSTTGTGYTGELFF. The CDR3, as DNA: TGTGCCAGCAGTACTACCGGGACAGGGTACACCGGGGAGCTGTTTTTT.

V is TRBV10-3 and J is TRBJ2-7; TRBD1 agrees at 7 bases. CDR1 ENHRY and CDR2 SYGVKD come from the germline V gene. This CDR3 spans 12 amino acids. V lost 4 bases, J lost 3 bases, and 0 bases stayed unmatched. The CDR3 is CAISGQGYEQYF. CDR3 nucleotides: TGTGCCATCAGTGGACAGGGCTACGAGCAGTACTTC.

The chain employs TRBV7-9 and TRBJ1-2, with D uncertain. CDR3 length: 14 amino acids. CDR1 is SEHNR and CDR2 is FQNEAQ in the germline V gene (reference sequence). V dropped 6 bases and J dropped 2 bases, with 13 bases sitting between them. The CDR3 loop is CASRPEQSNYGYTF. As DNA, the CDR3 is TGTGCCAGCAGACCCGAACAGAGCAACTATGGCTACACCTTC.

This rearrangement joins TRBV7-8 to TRBJ2-7; TRBD1 is a possible D gene (6 bases). CDR1 is SGHVS and CDR2 is FQNEAQ in the germline V gene. The CDR3 totals 14 residues. V shed 5 bases and J shed 6 bases, with 17 bases lying between them. The DNA of the CDR3 is TGTGCCAGCAGCCCGGTCCCCAGGGGCGGCGAGCAGTACTTC. Translating gives CASSPVPRGGEQYF.

CDR3: CASSRRGTGLSGANVLTF. For the CDR3, the DNA is TGTGCCAGCTCTCGTCGCGGGACAGGTCTCTCTGGGGCCAACGTCCTGACTTTC. This chain links TRBV18 with TRBJ2-6; 8 bases agree with TRBD1. Germline V gene lookup returns CDR1 KGHSH and CDR2 LQKENI. The CDR3 loop spans 18 amino acids. Trimming removed 6 bases from V and 0 bases from J; junction bases left unmatched: 10. The complete variable domain, with remaining parts taken from reference TRBV18 and TRBJ2-6, reads NAGVMQNPRHLVRRRGQEARLRCSPMKGHSHVYWYRQLPEEGLKFMVYLQKENIIDESGMPKERFSAEFPKEGPSILRIQQVVRGDSAAYFCASSRRGTGLSGANVLTFGAGSRLTVL.